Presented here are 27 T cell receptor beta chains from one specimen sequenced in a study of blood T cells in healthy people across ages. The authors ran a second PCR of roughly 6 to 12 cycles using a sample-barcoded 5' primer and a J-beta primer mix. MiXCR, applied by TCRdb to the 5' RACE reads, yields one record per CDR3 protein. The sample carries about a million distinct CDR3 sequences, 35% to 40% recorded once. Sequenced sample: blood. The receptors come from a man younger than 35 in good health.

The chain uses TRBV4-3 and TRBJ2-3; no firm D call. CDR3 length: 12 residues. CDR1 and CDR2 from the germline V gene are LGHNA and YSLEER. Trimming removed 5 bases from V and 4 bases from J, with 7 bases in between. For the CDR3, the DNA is TGCGCCAGCAGCTCGGCAGCAGATACGCAGTATTTT. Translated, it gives CASSSAADTQYF.

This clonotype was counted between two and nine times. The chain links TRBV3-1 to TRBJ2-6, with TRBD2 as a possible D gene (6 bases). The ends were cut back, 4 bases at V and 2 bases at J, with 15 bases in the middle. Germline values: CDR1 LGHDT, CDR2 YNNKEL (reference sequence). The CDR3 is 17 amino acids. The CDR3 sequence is CASSPFGGRAGANVLTF. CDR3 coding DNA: TGTGCCAGCAGCCCTTTCGGGGGACGGGCTGGGGCCAACGTCCTGACTTTC.

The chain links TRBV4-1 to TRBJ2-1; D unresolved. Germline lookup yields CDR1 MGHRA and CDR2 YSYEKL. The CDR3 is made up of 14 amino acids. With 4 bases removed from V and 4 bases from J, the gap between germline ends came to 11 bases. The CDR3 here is CASSPYNGYNEQFF. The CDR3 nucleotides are TGCGCCAGCAGCCCCTATAATGGTTACAATGAGCAGTTCTTC.

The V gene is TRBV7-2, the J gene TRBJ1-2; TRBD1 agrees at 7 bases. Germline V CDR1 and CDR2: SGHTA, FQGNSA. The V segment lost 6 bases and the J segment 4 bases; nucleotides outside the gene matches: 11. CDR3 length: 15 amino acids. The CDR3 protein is CASRSTGGGVYGYTF. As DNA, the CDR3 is TGTGCCAGCAGATCTACCGGAGGGGGCGTCTATGGCTACACCTTC.

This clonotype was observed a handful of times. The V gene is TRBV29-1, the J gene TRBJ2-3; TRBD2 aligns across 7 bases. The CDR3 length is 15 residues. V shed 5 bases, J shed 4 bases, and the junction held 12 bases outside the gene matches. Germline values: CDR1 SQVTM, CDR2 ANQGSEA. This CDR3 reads CSVHVALGRADTQYF. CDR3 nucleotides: TGCAGCGTTCATGTGGCACTGGGGAGGGCAGATACGCAGTATTTT.

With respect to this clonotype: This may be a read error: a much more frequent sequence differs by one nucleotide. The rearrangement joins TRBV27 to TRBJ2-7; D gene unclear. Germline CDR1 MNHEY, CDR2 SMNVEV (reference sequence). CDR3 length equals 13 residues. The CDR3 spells CAGSLYGSYEQYF. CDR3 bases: TGTGCCGGCAGTTTATATGGCTCCTACGAGCAGTACTTC.

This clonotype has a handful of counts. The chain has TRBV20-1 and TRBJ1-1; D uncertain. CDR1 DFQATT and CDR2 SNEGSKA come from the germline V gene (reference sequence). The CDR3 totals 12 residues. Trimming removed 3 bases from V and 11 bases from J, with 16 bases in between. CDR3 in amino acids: CSASRADGRAFF. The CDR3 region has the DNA TGCAGTGCTAGTAGGGCAGACGGCCGGGCTTTCTTT.

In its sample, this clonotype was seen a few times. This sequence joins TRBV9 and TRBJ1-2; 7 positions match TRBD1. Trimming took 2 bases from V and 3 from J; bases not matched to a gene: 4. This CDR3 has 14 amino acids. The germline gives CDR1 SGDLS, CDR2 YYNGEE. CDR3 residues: CASSVGQAHYGYTF. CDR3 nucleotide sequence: TGTGCCAGCAGCGTTGGACAGGCCCACTATGGCTACACCTTC.

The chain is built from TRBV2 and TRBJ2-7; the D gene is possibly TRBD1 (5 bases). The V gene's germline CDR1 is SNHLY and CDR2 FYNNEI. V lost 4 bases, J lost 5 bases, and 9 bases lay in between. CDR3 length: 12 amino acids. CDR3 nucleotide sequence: TGTGCCAGCAGTGGACAGTTCAACGAGCAGTACTTC. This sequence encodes CASSGQFNEQYF.

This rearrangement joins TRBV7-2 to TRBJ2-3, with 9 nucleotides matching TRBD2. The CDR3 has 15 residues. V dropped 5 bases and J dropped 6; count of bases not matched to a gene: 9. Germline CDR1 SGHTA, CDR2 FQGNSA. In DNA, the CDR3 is TGTGCCAGCAGCCTCACGGGACTAGCCCCTGATACGCAGTATTTT. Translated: CASSLTGLAPDTQYF.

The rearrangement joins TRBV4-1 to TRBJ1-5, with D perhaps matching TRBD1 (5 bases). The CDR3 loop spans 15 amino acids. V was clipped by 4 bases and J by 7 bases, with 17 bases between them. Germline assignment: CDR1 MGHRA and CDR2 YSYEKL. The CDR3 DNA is TGCGCCAGCAGCCCAGAAGGGGTGGGGGGGCAGCCCCAGCATTTT. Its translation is CASSPEGVGGQPQHF.

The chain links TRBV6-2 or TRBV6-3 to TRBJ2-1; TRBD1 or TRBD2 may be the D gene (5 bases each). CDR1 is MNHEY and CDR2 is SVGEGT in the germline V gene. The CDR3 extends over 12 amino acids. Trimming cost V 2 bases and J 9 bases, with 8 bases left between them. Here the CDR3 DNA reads TGTGCCAGCAGTTACAAGGGGAGTGAGCAGTTCTTC. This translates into CASSYKGSEQFF.

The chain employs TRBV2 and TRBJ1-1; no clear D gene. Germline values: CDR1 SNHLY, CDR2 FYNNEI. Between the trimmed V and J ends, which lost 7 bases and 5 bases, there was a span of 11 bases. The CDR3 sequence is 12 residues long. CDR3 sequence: CASKGRRTEAFF. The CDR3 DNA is TGTGCCAGCAAGGGAAGGAGGACTGAAGCTTTCTTT.

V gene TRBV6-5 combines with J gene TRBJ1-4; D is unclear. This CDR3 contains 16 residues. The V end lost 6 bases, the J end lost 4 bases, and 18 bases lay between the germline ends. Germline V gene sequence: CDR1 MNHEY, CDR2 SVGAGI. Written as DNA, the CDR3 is TGTGCCAGCAGCCACTCCCACCGGGCCCTTAATGAAAAACTGTTTTTT. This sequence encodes CASSHSHRALNEKLFF.

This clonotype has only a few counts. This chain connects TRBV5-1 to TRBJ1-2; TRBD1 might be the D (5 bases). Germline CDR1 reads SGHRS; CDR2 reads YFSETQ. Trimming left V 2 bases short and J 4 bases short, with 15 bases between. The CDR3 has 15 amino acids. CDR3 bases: TGCGCCAGCAGCTTATATCCAGGGAGTCTCTATGGCTACACCTTC. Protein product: CASSLYPGSLYGYTF.

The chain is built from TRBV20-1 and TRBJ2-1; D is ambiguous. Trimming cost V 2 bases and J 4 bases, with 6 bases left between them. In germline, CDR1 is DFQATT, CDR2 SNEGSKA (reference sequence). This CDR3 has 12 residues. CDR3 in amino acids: CSARFRYNEQFF. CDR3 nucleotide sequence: TGCAGTGCTAGATTCAGGTACAATGAGCAGTTCTTC.

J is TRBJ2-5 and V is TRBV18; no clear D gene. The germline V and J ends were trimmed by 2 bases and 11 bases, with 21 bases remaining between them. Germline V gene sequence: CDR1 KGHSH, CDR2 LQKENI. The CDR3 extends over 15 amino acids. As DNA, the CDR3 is TGTGCCAGCTCACCAACGACGGGCTCCTACAATGAGCAGTACTTC. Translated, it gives CASSPTTGSYNEQYF.

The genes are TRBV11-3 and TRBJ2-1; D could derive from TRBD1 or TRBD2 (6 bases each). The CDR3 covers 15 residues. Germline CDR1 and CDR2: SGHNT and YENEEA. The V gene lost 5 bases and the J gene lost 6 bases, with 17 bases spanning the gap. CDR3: CASSPEGGRGNEQFF. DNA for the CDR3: TGTGCCAGCAGCCCCGAGGGGGGAAGGGGCAATGAGCAGTTCTTC.

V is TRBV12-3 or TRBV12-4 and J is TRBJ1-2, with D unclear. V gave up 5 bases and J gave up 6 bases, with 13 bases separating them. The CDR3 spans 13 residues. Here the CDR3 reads CASSVGYKDGYTF. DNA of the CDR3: TGTGCCAGCAGTGTAGGGTATAAGGATGGCTACACCTTC.

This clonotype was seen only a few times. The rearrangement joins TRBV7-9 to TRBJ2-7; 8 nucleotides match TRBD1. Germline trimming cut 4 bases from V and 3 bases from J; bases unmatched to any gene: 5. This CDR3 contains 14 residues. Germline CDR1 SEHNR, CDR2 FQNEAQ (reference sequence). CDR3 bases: TGTGCCAGCAGCTGGGGACAGGCAAACTACGAGCAGTACTTC. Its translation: CASSWGQANYEQYF.

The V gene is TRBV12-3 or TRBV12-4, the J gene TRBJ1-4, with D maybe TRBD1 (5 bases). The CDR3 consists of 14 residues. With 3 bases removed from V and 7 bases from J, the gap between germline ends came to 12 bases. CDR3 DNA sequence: TGTGCCAGCAGTTTTGTTGGGGCAGGTGAAAAACTGTTTTTT. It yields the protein CASSFVGAGEKLFF.

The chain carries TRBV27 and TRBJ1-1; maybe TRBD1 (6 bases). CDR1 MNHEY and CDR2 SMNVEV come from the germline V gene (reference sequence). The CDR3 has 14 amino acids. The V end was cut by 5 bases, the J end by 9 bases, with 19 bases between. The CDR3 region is CASSLQGYTVKAFF. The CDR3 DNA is TGTGCCAGCAGTCTACAGGGATATACTGTAAAAGCTTTCTTT.

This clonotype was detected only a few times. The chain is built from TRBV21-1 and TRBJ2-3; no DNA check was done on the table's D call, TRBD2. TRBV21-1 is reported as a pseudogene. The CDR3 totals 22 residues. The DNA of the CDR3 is TGTGCCAGCAGCGGACGGCCCCCATGGAGGGTCGGTCTAAGGCCGAGCACAGATACGCAGTATTTT. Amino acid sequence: CASSGRPPWRVGLRPSTDTQYF.

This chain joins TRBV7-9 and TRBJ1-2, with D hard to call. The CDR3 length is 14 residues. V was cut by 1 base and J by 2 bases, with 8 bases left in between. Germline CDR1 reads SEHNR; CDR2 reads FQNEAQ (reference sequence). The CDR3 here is CASSLDNTNYGYTF. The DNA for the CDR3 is TGTGCCAGCAGCTTAGACAACACCAACTATGGCTACACCTTC.

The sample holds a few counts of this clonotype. This CDR3 reads CASSELERGPQFF. As DNA, the CDR3 is TGTGCCAGCAGTGAACTGGAGCGGGGGCCGCAGTTCTTC. The chain has TRBV2 and TRBJ2-1; 8 bases align to TRBD2. CDR3 length equals 13 residues. V shed 2 bases and J 12 bases; nucleotides not matched to a gene: 6. Germline V CDR1 and CDR2: SNHLY, FYNNEI.

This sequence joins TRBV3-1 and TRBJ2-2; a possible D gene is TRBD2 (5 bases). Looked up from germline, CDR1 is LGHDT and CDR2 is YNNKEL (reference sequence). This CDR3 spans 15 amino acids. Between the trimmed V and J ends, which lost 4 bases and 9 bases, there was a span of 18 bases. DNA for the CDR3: TGTGCCAGCAGCCTCAGACCTCAAGAGGGCCGGGAGCTGTTTTTT. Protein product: CASSLRPQEGRELFF.

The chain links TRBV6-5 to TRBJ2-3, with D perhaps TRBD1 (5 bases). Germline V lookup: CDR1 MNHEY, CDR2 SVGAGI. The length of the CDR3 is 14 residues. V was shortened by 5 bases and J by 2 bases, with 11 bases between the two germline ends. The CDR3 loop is CASSRDSPTDTQYF. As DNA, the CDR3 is TGTGCCAGCAGTCGCGACAGTCCCACAGATACGCAGTATTTT.